What follows are 5 T cell receptor beta chains derived from one specimen sequenced in a study of technical replicates of blood from several donors. Clones were read by immunoSEQ multiplex PCR, and TCRdb kept only the in-frame ones, dropping some. The data hold 80,000 to 95,000 clones, with approximately 95% observed a single time. Source material: T cells isolated from PBMCs. These receptors were obtained from a human donor in good health.

The chain carries TRBV23-1 and TRBJ2-4; D unresolved. TRBV23-1 is given ORF status, its function remaining uncertain. The CDR3 is made up of 17 amino acids. Trimming cost V 2 bases and J 0 bases, with 14 bases left between them. The chain's CDR3 is CASSQPRLEKAKNIQYF. As DNA, the CDR3 is TGCGCCAGCAGTCAACCCAGACTTGAAAAAGCCAAAAACATTCAGTACTTC.

The V gene is TRBV5-1, the J gene TRBJ2-3; D remains unclear. Germline loops: CDR1 SGHRS, CDR2 YFSETQ. Trimming took 0 bases from V and 2 from J, leaving 10 bases between them. This CDR3 has 15 amino acids. The CDR3 sequence: CASSLAEAFTDTQYF. The CDR3 DNA is TGCGCCAGCAGCTTGGCCGAAGCGTTCACAGATACGCAGTATTTT. Together with reference TRBV5-1 and TRBJ2-3, the CDR3 gives the full variable domain: KAGVTQTPRYLIKTRGQQVTLSCSPISGHRSVSWYQQTPGQGLQFLFEYFSETQRNKGNFPGRFSGRQFSNSRSEMNVSTLELGDSALYLCASSLAEAFTDTQYFGPGTRLTVL.

This clone was picked up one time. In the same sample, other DNA sequences code for this CDR3. This chain links TRBV27 with TRBJ1-1; tentative D call: TRBD1 (6 bases). CDR3 length equals 13 residues. Trimming left V 3 bases short and J 5 bases short, with 10 bases between. Per the germline V gene, CDR1 is MNHEY and CDR2 is SMNVEV (reference sequence). CDR3 in amino acids: CASSLGRGTEAFF. The CDR3 region has the DNA TGTGCCAGCAGTTTGGGGAGGGGGACTGAAGCTTTCTTT.

This chain joins TRBV7-9 and TRBJ1-1, with D unclear. The length of the CDR3 is 13 residues. Trimming cost V 3 bases and J 4 bases, with 9 bases left between them. Looked up from germline, CDR1 is SEHNR and CDR2 is FQNEAQ (reference sequence). CDR3 nucleotides: TGTGCCAGCAGCTTGGGCGAATTCACTGAAGCTTTCTTT. This encodes CASSLGEFTEAFF.

The chain couples TRBV4-2 to TRBJ2-4; 8 nucleotides align to TRBD2. This CDR3 has 16 amino acids. Looked up from germline, CDR1 is LGHNA and CDR2 is YNFKEQ. The V segment lost 4 bases and the J segment 7 bases; nucleotides outside the gene matches: 12. The CDR3 DNA sequence: TGTGCCAGCAGCCCTGTGGGACTAGGTGGGACTAACATTCAGTACTTC. Protein: CASSPVGLGGTNIQYF.